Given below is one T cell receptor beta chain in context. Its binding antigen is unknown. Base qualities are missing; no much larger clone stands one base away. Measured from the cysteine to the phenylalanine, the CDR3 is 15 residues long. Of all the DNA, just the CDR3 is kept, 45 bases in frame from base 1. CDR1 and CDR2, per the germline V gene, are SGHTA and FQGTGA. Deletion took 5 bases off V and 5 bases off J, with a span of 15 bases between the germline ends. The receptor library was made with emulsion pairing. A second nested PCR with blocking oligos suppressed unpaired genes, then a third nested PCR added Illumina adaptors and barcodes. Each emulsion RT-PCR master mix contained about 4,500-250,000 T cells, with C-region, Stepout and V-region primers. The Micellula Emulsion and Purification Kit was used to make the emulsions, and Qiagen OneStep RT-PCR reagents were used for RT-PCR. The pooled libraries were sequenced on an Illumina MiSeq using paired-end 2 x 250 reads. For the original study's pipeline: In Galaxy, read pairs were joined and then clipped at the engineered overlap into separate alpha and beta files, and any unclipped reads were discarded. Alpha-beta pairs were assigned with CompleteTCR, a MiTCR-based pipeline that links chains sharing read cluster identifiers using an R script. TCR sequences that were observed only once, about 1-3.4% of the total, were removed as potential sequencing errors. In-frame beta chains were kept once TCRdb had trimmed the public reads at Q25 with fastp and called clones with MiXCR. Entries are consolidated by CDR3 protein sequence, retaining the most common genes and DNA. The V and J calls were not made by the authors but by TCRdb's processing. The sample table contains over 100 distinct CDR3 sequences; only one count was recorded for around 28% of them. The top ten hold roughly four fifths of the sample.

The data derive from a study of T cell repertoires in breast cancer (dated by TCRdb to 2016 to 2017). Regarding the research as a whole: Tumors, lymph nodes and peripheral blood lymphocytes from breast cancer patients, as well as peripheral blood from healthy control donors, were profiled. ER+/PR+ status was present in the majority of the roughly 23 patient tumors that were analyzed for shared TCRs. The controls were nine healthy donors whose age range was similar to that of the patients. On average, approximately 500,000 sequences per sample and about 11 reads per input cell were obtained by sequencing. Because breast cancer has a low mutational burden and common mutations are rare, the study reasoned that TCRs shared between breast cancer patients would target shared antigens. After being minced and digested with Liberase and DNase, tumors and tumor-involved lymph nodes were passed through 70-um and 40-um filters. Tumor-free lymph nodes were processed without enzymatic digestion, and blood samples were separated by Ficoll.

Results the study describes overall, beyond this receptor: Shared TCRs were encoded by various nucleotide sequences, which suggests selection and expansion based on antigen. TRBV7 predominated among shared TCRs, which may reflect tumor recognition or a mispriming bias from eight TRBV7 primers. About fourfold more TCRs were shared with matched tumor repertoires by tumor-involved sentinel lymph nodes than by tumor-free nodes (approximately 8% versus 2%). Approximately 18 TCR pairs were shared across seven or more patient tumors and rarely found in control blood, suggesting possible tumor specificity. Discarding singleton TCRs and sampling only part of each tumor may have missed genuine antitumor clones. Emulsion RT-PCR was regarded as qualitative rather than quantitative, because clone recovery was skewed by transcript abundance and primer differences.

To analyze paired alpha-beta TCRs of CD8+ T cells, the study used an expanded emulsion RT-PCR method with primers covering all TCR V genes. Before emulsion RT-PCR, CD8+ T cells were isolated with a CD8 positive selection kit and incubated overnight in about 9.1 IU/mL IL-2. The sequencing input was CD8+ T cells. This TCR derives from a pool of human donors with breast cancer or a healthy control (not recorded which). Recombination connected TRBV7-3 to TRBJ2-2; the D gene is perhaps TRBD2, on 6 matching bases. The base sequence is TGTGCCAGCAGCACACCTAGCGAGGGAACCGGGGAGCTGTTTTTT. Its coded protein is CASSTPSEGTGELFF.